This T cell receptor (beta chain) came from a study of blood T cell repertoires in COVID-19. In the study overall: Specimens from acute and convalescent COVID-19 originated in the United States, Italy and Spain. PBMCs, B-cell-depleted T cells, or T cells were the source of the cDNA or gDNA that made up the material.

Per germline, CDR1 MNHNS and CDR2 SASEGT. V was clipped by 3 bases and J by 0 bases, with 9 bases between them. This CDR3 is built from 16 residues. Here immunoSEQ multiplex PCR was the method, and the copy in TCRdb shows in-frame clones only, minus some. The sample consists of around 320,000 clones, 65% to 90% of them appearing once. V and J are TRBV6-1 and TRBJ1-6; D is perhaps TRBD1 (5 bases). Specimen: peripheral blood. This clonotype was sampled from a human donor in a cohort sampled during active COVID-19. Here the CDR3 reads CASSDTGDSYNSPLHF. The CDR3 DNA reads as TGTGCCAGCAGTGACACAGGAGACTCCTATAATTCACCCCTCCACTTT.